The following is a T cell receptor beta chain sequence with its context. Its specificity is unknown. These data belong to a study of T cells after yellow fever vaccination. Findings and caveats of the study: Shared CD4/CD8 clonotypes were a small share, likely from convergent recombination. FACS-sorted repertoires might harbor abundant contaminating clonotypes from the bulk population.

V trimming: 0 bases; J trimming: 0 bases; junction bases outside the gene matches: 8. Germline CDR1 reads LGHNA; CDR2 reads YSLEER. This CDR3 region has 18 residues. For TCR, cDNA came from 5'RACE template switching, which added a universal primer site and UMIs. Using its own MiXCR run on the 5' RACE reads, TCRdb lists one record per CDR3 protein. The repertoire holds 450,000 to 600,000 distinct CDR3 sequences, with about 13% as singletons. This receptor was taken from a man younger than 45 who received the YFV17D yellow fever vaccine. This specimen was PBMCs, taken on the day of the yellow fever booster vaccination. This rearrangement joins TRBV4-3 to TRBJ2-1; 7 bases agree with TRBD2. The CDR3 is CASSQDFSGLSSYNEQFF. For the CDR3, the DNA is TGCGCCAGCAGCCAAGATTTTAGCGGGCTAAGCTCCTACAATGAGCAGTTCTTC.